This entry concerns a single T cell receptor beta chain. What it binds is not known. TCRdb's table, derived via immunoSEQ multiplex PCR, lists solely in-frame clones and lacks some. The data contain 130,000 or so clones, just over 90% of them seen just once; the ten biggest clones take up around 1.9%. This sample is drawn from a study of T cell responses to AZD1222 COVID-19 vaccine. Regarding the study as a whole: Along spike, vaccine-associated CD4 TCRs were found throughout, with dominance at 160-218 and 743-854.

The ends were cut back, 3 bases at V and 6 bases at J, with 15 bases in the middle. CDR1 MDHEN and CDR2 SYDVKM come from the germline V gene. This CDR3 has 15 amino acids. Sample: peripheral blood, taken on day 0 of AZD1222 vaccination. V and J are TRBV28 and TRBJ1-5; D is uncertain. This sequence was found in an adult in good health. The CDR3 here is CASSLAPVNSQPQHF. The CDR3 DNA reads as TGTGCCAGCAGTTTGGCCCCCGTGAATAGTCAGCCCCAGCATTTT.